The T cell receptor beta chain described here comes from a study of cytomegalovirus exposure and HLA in healthy donors. Whole-study findings and limits: The presence/absence work took it that sequencing depth was about the same across donors.

Donors consisted of healthy bone marrow donors. Donors were nominally healthy when sampled, though unrecorded immune exposures were likely. V dropped 1 base and J dropped 2; count of bases not matched to a gene: 7. The CDR3 consists of 17 residues. Looked up from germline, CDR1 is LGHNA and CDR2 is YSLEER. This clone was seen only a few times. Its antigen remains unknown. PCR involved 60 Vbeta and 13 Jbeta primers. Methods used by the authors: The count from a later analysis was tens of millions of unique TCR beta chains, some 11 million of them shared. Produced via immunoSEQ multiplex PCR; TCRdb's table is partial and in-frame only. Clonal size and the V and J genes are those of that table, whereas D and trimming came from the DNA. Of roughly 120,000 clones listed, less than 85% are singletons.

The V gene is TRBV4-3, the J gene TRBJ2-1, with 8 positions matching TRBD1. This receptor was identified in a woman in her forties in good health and CMV-seronegative. The source material was PBMCs. For the CDR3, the DNA is TGCGCCAGCAGCCAAGCCGCGACAGGGGACGCCTACAATGAGCAGTTCTTC. Its protein is CASSQAATGDAYNEQFF.